This T cell receptor beta chain was recovered during a study of T cells after yellow fever vaccination (dated 2019 in TCRdb). The study in broad terms: The SMART-Seq v4 Ultra Low Input RNA kit was used to prepare libraries from fractions with low cell numbers. Two healthy male donors made up the cohort, one aged 18 to 29 years and the other aged 30 to 39 years. Bulk TCR alpha and beta repertoires were sequenced longitudinally to track T-cell clones before and after primary and booster YFV17D yellow fever vaccination. Blood samples were taken at several timepoints before and after primary and secondary immunization, and bulk PBMC replicates and cell subsets were isolated.

This clonotype was counted at least ten times. Its antigen is not yet known. Within one base of it there is no much larger clone, and no base qualities were kept. The treatment or condition label, as the study defines it: live attenuated yellow fever vaccine strain. A standard Ficoll-Paque protocol was used to isolate PBMCs from peripheral blood. Dynabeads CD4 and CD8 positive selection kits were used to isolate the CD4 and CD8 T-cell fractions. RNA was extracted with TriZol from bulk PBMCs, CD4 and CD8 fractions, and dextramer-positive and dextramer-negative fractions. The sequencer listed for this sample is Illumina NovaSeq 6000. TCR cDNA was synthesized by 5'RACE template switching, through which a universal primer site and unique molecular identifiers were introduced. cDNA synthesis was primed from both the TCR alpha and TCR beta constant segments. Two PCR steps were used to amplify libraries, with sample barcodes and sequencing adapters being added in the second step. Sequencing of libraries was performed on Illumina HiSeq 2500 (2x100 bp) or NovaSeq (2x150 bp). The paper's data handling went like this. MIGEC was used to demultiplex reads and collapse the reads into UMI consensus sequences, and MiXCR was used for V(D)J alignment. Using edgeR on replicate PBMC samples, clonotypes were called vaccine-responding if FDR was below 0.01 and the log2 fold change was above 5 up to day 15. Each bulk clonotype received a CD4 or CD8 identity based on whether the sequenced CD4 or CD8 repertoire contained that clonotype at higher abundance. TCRdb trimmed the raw reads at Q25, called clones with MiXCR and kept productive beta chains. Every CDR3 protein is listed once, alongside the most common genes and DNA of its rows. What appears here as the V and J calls and clone size reflects TCRdb's work, not the paper's. This sample has 80,000 to 100,000 distinct CDR3 sequences in its table, and roughly 6% of those were observed once. The ten largest clones take up 35% to 50% of the sample.

Per the germline V gene, ENHRY is the CDR1 and SYGVKD is the CDR2. V loses 0 bases at its end and J loses 2 bases; junction bases beyond the gene matches: 6. The CDR3, cysteine through phenylalanine, is 17 amino acids long. Only the CDR3 DNA stays, 51 bases, in frame from base 1. On the study overall, not on this receptor specifically: The secondary T-cell response was found to be weaker but faster than the primary response, with a peak reached on day 5 rather than on day 15. A small fraction of clonotypes appeared in both the CD4 and CD8 compartments, likely as a result of convergent recombination. The study included only a couple of donors, which limits how far the findings can be generalized. Most clones expanded after primary vaccination (almost 97% of CD4 and around 88% of CD8) were re-detected after the booster, suggesting that broad memory maintenance occurred. FACS-sorted repertoires could contain abundant contaminating clonotypes from the bulk population, so computational filtering was required.

The sequenced sample was CD8+ T cells sorted from PBMCs, obtained 10 days after the yellow fever booster vaccination. The rearranged segments are TRBV10-3 and TRBJ2-1; TRBD2 lines up with 8 middle nucleotides. The receptor comes from a man between 18 and 29 years old who received the YFV17D yellow fever vaccine. CDR3 loop: CAISESIGGATYNEQFF. The DNA sequence is given as TGTGCCATCAGTGAGTCGATCGGGGGGGCTACCTACAATGAGCAGTTCTTC.